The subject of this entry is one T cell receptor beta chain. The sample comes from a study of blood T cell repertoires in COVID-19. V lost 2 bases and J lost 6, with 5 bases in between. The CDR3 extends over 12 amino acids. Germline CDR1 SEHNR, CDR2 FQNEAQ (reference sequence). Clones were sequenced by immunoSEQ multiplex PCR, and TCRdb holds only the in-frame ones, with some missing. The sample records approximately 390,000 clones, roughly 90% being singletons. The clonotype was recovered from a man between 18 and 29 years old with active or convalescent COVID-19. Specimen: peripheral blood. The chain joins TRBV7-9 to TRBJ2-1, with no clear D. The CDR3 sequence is CASSLIVNEQFF. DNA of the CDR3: TGTGCCAGCAGCTTAATAGTCAATGAGCAGTTCTTC.